Below are 7 T cell receptor beta chains sequenced from a single sample in a study of OX40 agonist ivuxolimab in advanced cancers. Here immunoSEQ multiplex PCR was the method, and the copy in TCRdb shows in-frame clones only, minus some. In the table there are 85,000 to 90,000 clones, around 85% of which are singletons. The sequencing here drew on CD4+ or CD8+ T cells sorted from blood, taken in a trial of the OX40 agonist ivuxolimab. The source of these receptors is an adult with an advanced solid tumor such as melanoma, head and neck, liver or kidney cancer.

The chain combines TRBV11-2 with TRBJ1-6; D possibly corresponds to TRBD1 (5 bases). Deletions cut 6 bases from V and 0 bases from J, with 15 bases between. The CDR3 spans 17 residues. Germline CDR1 and CDR2: SGHAT and FQNNGV. The CDR3 DNA is TGTGCCAGCAGAGGGGATTTTCGGAGCTCCTATAATTCACCCCTCCACTTT. Its translation is CASRGDFRSSYNSPLHF. The complete variable domain, with remaining parts taken from reference TRBV11-2 and TRBJ1-6, reads EAGVAQSPRYKIIEKRQSVAFWCNPISGHATLYWYQQILGQGPKLLIQFQNNGVVDDSQLPKDRFSAERLKGVDSTLKIQPAKLEDSAVYLCASRGDFRSSYNSPLHFGNGTRLTVT.

The rearrangement links TRBV19 to TRBJ2-2, with 9 bases matching TRBD1. Unmatched junction bases numbered 7, after V lost 10 bases and J lost 4 bases. The CDR3 extends over 14 amino acids. The germline V gene has CDR1 LNHDA and CDR2 SQIVND (reference sequence). The CDR3, as DNA: TGTGCCACCAACTCACAGGGGGCCACCGGGGAGCTGTTTTTT. Its protein is CATNSQGATGELFF. Supplemented by reference TRBV19 and TRBJ2-2, the full variable domain reads DGGITQSPKYLFRKEGQNVTLSCEQNLNHDAMYWYRQDPGQGLRLIYYSQIVNDFQKGDIAEGYSVSREKKESFPLTVTSAQKNPTAFYLCATNSQGATGELFFGEGSRLTVL.

The chain has TRBV5-1 and TRBJ1-1; D call uncertain. Trimming took off 0 bases at V and 0 bases at J, with 12 bases between the two ends. Germline V gene lookup returns CDR1 SGHRS and CDR2 YFSETQ. CDR3 length: 16 residues. The CDR3 region has the DNA TGCGCCAGCAGCTTGGCCTGGGCTCACATGAACACTGAAGCTTTCTTT. Its translation is CASSLAWAHMNTEAFF.

This chain links TRBV2 with TRBJ2-1; the D gene is possibly TRBD1 (6 bases). Germline assignment: CDR1 SNHLY and CDR2 FYNNEI. The CDR3 totals 14 residues. V was cut by 6 bases and J by 10 bases, with 19 bases left in between. The CDR3, as DNA: TGTGCCAGCAGAAAGGGGGTTTTTTTAGGGGAGCAGTTCTTC. It codes for CASRKGVFLGEQFF.

The chain joins TRBV20-1 to TRBJ1-4, with unresolved D. The V gene's germline CDR1 is DFQATT and CDR2 SNEGSKA (reference sequence). This CDR3 is 10 amino acids long. The germline V and J ends were trimmed by 3 bases and 7 bases, with 3 bases remaining between them. This chain's CDR3 is CSASAEKLFF. The CDR3, as DNA: TGCAGTGCTAGTGCTGAAAAACTGTTTTTT.

The chain combines TRBV7-8 with TRBJ2-1; TRBD2 matches at 7 bases. V shed 5 bases, J shed 3 bases, and the junction held 7 bases outside the gene matches. This CDR3 is 15 amino acids long. Germline loops: CDR1 SGHVS, CDR2 FQNEAQ. The CDR3, as DNA: TGTGCCAGCAGCCTGCGACTAGCATACTACAATGAGCAGTTCTTC. Its translation is CASSLRLAYYNEQFF.

The table lists this clone with a few counts. V is TRBV7-9 and J is TRBJ1-1; TRBD1 aligns across 7 bases. Unmatched junction bases numbered 6, after V lost 6 bases and J lost 2 bases. This CDR3 spans 14 amino acids. Germline CDR1 SEHNR, CDR2 FQNEAQ (reference sequence). CDR3 protein: CASRPGTVNTEAFF. As DNA, the CDR3 is TGTGCCAGCAGACCTGGGACAGTCAACACTGAAGCTTTCTTT.